This paragraph reports one T cell receptor beta chain. Extraction and reverse transcription of RNA yielded cDNA as the sequencing template. Repertoires were generated with immunoSEQ multiplex PCR, while TCRdb's copy carries only in-frame clones and drops some. The sample lists approximately 110,000 clones, around 54% occurring once. This specimen comes from a study of CD8+ T cells in alopecia areata. The V end was cut by 4 bases, the J end by 5 bases, with 11 bases between. The CDR3 is 12 residues long. Germline values: CDR1 SQVTM, CDR2 ANQGSEA. Treatment denoted: oral pan-JAK inhibitor, 5-10 mg twice daily.

The V and J genes are TRBV29-1 and TRBJ2-5; D gene ambiguous. The clonotype was recovered from a human donor with alopecia areata. The source was CD4+ T cells sorted from blood, collected at week 24, from a patient treated with tofacitinib. The CDR3 DNA reads TGCAGCGTTGGGCGGCTCGCCGAGACCCAGTACTTC. Translating it yields CSVGRLAETQYF.